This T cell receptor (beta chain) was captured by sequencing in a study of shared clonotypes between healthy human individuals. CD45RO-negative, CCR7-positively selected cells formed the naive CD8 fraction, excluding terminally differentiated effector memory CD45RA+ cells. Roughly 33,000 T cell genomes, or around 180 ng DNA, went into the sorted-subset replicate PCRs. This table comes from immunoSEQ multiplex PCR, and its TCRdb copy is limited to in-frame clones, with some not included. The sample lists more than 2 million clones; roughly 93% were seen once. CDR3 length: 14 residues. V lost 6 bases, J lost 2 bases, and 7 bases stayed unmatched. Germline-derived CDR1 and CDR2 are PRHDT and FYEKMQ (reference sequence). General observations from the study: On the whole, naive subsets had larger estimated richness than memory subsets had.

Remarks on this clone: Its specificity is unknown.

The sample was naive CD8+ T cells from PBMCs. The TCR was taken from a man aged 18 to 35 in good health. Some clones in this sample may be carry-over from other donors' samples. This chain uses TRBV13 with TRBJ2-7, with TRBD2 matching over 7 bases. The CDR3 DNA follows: TGTGCCAGCAGTTCAGGGACTAACCCCTACGAGCAGTACTTC. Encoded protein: CASSSGTNPYEQYF.